Presented here are 6 T cell receptor beta chains from one specimen sequenced in a study of T cells after yellow fever vaccination. TCRdb re-called the 5' RACE reads through MiXCR, storing one row per CDR3 protein. Of roughly 300,000 distinct CDR3 sequences listed, 6.8% were seen once; the top ten hold 18%. The sequencing used PBMCs, collected approximately 40 days after the first yellow fever vaccination. These receptors were taken from a man between 18 and 29 years old who received the YFV17D yellow fever vaccine.

This clonotype appeared a few times. This rearrangement joins TRBV2 to TRBJ2-7; possible D gene TRBD2, 5 bases. V shed 6 bases and J shed 2 bases, with 8 bases lying between them. The CDR3 loop spans 12 amino acids. CDR1 and CDR2 (germline): SNHLY, FYNNEI. CDR3 nucleotides: TGTGCCAGCAGGTCGGGAACCTACGAGCAGTACTTC. It translates to CASRSGTYEQYF.

This clonotype was detected a few times. This chain uses TRBV25-1 with TRBJ2-5; 13 bases match TRBD2. Unmatched junction bases numbered 11, after V lost 8 bases and J lost 5 bases. Germline CDR1 MGHDK, CDR2 SYGVNS. The CDR3 sequence is 16 residues long. The CDR3: CASSVRRTSGGETQYF. CDR3 DNA: TGTGCCAGCTCAGTTCGTAGGACTAGCGGGGGTGAGACCCAGTACTTC.

On this clonotype itself: The junction differs from germline at one of its ends, possibly a read error. The V and J genes are TRBV3-1 and TRBJ2-1, with 14 bases identical to TRBD2. The V gene's germline CDR1 is LGHDT and CDR2 YNNKEL (reference sequence). The CDR3 totals 15 residues. DNA for the CDR3: TGTGCCACCAGCCTTGGACTAGCGGGGGGTATAAAGCAGTTCTTC. Translation gives CATSLGLAGGIKQFF.

This clonotype was picked up many times. The rearrangement uses TRBV29-1 and TRBJ1-2; 7 bases are a match to TRBD1. V lost 4 bases to trimming and J lost 4 bases; unmatched junction nucleotides: 12. The CDR3 consists of 15 residues. CDR1 SQVTM and CDR2 ANQGSEA come from the germline V gene. The CDR3 sequence is CSVGAGGRGSYGYTF. The CDR3 DNA reads as TGCAGCGTTGGGGCAGGGGGTCGTGGTAGCTATGGCTACACCTTC.

The CDR3 spells CASSQDRGDTQYF. In DNA form, the CDR3 reads TGCGCCAGCAGCCAAGATCGGGGAGATACGCAGTATTTT. V and J are TRBV4-3 and TRBJ2-3; tentative D call: TRBD2 (5 bases). V was cut by 0 bases and J by 5 bases, with 6 bases left in between. The V gene's germline CDR1 is LGHNA and CDR2 YSLEER. The CDR3 sequence is 13 residues long.

This chain uses TRBV5-1 with TRBJ2-3; perhaps TRBD2 as D (6 bases). V gave up 1 base and J gave up 6 bases, with 12 bases separating them. The CDR3 is 14 amino acids. CDR1 is SGHRS, CDR2 YFSETQ, per germline. CDR3 protein: CASSLMTRDDTQYF. CDR3 coding DNA: TGCGCCAGCAGCTTGATGACTAGAGACGATACGCAGTATTTT.